These T cell receptor beta chains were read from a single sample in a study of beta chain features in type 1 diabetes. Using immunoSEQ multiplex PCR, the repertoire was profiled, and TCRdb retains in-frame clones only, with some absent. The sample lists hundreds of thousands of clones; 10% to 15% were seen once. Sequenced input: naive CD4+ T cells from blood. These receptors all come from a man younger than 35 with type 1 diabetes. Each CDR3 is given with its conserved first and last residue. A D gene is named only where the DNA matches it firmly. Rows give clone size only sometimes, using once, few, many, or a class for an expanded clone.

clone_size: -
v_call: TRBV7-3
d_call: TRBD1
j_call: TRBJ1-2
cdr3_aa: CASSSGQPNYGYTF
cdr3_nt: TGTGCCAGCAGCTCGGGACAGCCTAACTATGGCTACACCTTC

clone_size: few
v_call: TRBV23-1
d_call: -
j_call: TRBJ2-2
cdr3_aa: CASSHRVSRELFF
cdr3_nt: TGCGCCAGCAGTCATAGGGTGTCGAGGGAGCTGTTTTTT

clone_size: few
v_call: TRBV30
d_call: -
j_call: TRBJ2-3
cdr3_aa: CAWSVNEVAAQYF
cdr3_nt: TGTGCCTGGAGTGTAAACGAGGTAGCGGCGCAGTATTTT

clone_size: few
v_call: TRBV7-3
d_call: TRBD2
j_call: TRBJ2-1
cdr3_aa: CASSLGLAGAAQFF
cdr3_nt: TGTGCCAGCAGCTTAGGGCTAGCGGGAGCAGCGCAGTTCTTC

clone_size: few
v_call: TRBV30
d_call: TRBD1
j_call: TRBJ1-6
cdr3_aa: CAWRGTGGSVMSPLHF
cdr3_nt: TGTGCCTGGAGGGGGACAGGGGGTAGTGTTATGTCGCCCCTCCACTTT

clone_size: -
v_call: TRBV7-9
d_call: -
j_call: TRBJ1-1
cdr3_aa: CASSFSGTEAFF
cdr3_nt: TGTGCCAGCAGCTTTAGCGGGACTGAAGCTTTCTTT

clone_size: few
v_call: TRBV11-2
d_call: -
j_call: TRBJ1-5
cdr3_aa: CASSLNSNQPQHF
cdr3_nt: TGTGCCAGCAGCTTGAACAGCAATCAGCCCCAGCATTTT

clone_size: few
v_call: TRBV18
d_call: -
j_call: TRBJ2-1
cdr3_aa: CASSPTSGGNEQFF
cdr3_nt: TGTGCCAGCTCTCCGACGTCCGGGGGCAATGAGCAGTTCTTC

clone_size: -
v_call: TRBV9
d_call: -
j_call: TRBJ2-5
cdr3_aa: CASSPWPGGGETQYF
cdr3_nt: TGTGCCAGCAGCCCTTGGCCAGGGGGAGGAGAGACCCAGTACTTC

clone_size: few
v_call: TRBV25-1
d_call: -
j_call: TRBJ2-1
cdr3_aa: CASSGGAVNNEQFF
cdr3_nt: TGTGCCAGCAGTGGGGGGGCGGTCAACAATGAGCAGTTCTTC

clone_size: few
v_call: TRBV27
d_call: TRBD2
j_call: TRBJ2-3
cdr3_aa: CASSYSGGSVDTQYF
cdr3_nt: TGTGCCAGCAGCTACAGCGGGGGGTCGGTAGATACGCAGTATTTT

clone_size: -
v_call: TRBV18
d_call: -
j_call: TRBJ2-5
cdr3_aa: CASSPRVRVETQYF
cdr3_nt: TGTGCCAGCTCACCACGCGTTCGGGTGGAGACCCAGTACTTC

clone_size: -
v_call: TRBV27
d_call: -
j_call: TRBJ1-6
cdr3_aa: CASSLGTGLQSPLHF
cdr3_nt: TGTGCCAGCAGTTTGGGCACAGGTCTTCAATCACCCCTCCACTTT

clone_size: -
v_call: TRBV18
d_call: TRBD1
j_call: TRBJ2-5
cdr3_aa: CASSPTGVEETQYF
cdr3_nt: TGTGCCAGCTCACCAACAGGGGTGGAAGAGACCCAGTACTTC